These T cell receptor beta chains were read from a single sample in a study of T cell changes during pregnancy in multiple sclerosis. The assay was immunoSEQ multiplex PCR, and TCRdb's table has in-frame clones only and misses some. The data show around 68,000 clones, under 95% seen once. This material consisted of CD4+ T cells from peripheral blood mononuclear cells, taken before pregnancy. The receptor source for this set is a female donor with multiple sclerosis, enrolled in a pregnancy study. The CDR3 runs from the conserved cysteine through the conserved F or W. D genes are given only for firm matches. Rows may omit the clone size; those that give it use once, few, many or a size class.

D gene: NA
V gene: TRBV7-9
J gene: TRBJ2-3
clone size: NA
CDR3 protein: CASSLGTHTDTQYF
CDR3 DNA: TGTGCCAGCAGCTTAGGAACACACACAGATACGCAGTATTTT

D gene: TRBD1
V gene: TRBV19
J gene: TRBJ2-2
clone size: NA
CDR3 protein: CASSRQGSGGELFF
CDR3 DNA: TGTGCCAGTAGTCGACAGGGTTCAGGCGGGGAGCTGTTTTTT

D gene: TRBD2
V gene: TRBV7-6
J gene: TRBJ2-1
clone size: NA
CDR3 protein: CASSSGLAGYNEQFF
CDR3 DNA: TGTGCCAGCAGTTCCGGACTAGCGGGGTACAATGAGCAGTTCTTC

D gene: TRBD1
V gene: TRBV7-8
J gene: TRBJ1-2
clone size: NA
CDR3 protein: CASSSGTGANYGYTF
CDR3 DNA: TGTGCCAGCAGCTCCGGGACAGGGGCTAACTATGGCTACACCTTC

D gene: TRBD2
V gene: TRBV9
J gene: TRBJ2-1
clone size: NA
CDR3 protein: CASSSVGGLPNEQFF
CDR3 DNA: TGTGCCAGCAGCTCGGTCGGGGGACTACCCAATGAGCAGTTCTTC

D gene: TRBD2
V gene: TRBV28
J gene: TRBJ2-2
clone size: NA
CDR3 protein: CASSLSASGRMNTGELFF
CDR3 DNA: TGTGCCAGCAGTTTATCCGCTAGCGGGAGGATGAACACCGGGGAGCTGTTTTTT

D gene: NA
V gene: TRBV9
J gene: TRBJ2-1
clone size: NA
CDR3 protein: CASSINPTPSYNEQFF
CDR3 DNA: TGTGCCAGCAGCATAAACCCGACTCCCTCCTACAATGAGCAGTTCTTC

D gene: TRBD2
V gene: TRBV6-1
J gene: TRBJ2-1
clone size: NA
CDR3 protein: CASSELAGAEQFF
CDR3 DNA: TGTGCCAGCAGTGAGCTAGCGGGAGCTGAGCAGTTCTTC

D gene: TRBD1
V gene: TRBV7-9
J gene: TRBJ1-2
clone size: NA
CDR3 protein: CASSLTGDYGYTF
CDR3 DNA: TGTGCCAGCAGCTTAACAGGGGACTATGGCTACACCTTC

D gene: NA
V gene: TRBV30
J gene: TRBJ1-6
clone size: few
CDR3 protein: CAWSSNNSPLHF
CDR3 DNA: TGTGCCTGGAGTTCCAATAATTCACCCCTCCACTTT

D gene: TRBD2
V gene: TRBV5-8
J gene: TRBJ2-1
clone size: NA
CDR3 protein: CASSSLAGLYNEQFF
CDR3 DNA: TGTGCCAGCAGCTCGCTAGCGGGGTTGTACAATGAGCAGTTCTTC

D gene: TRBD1
V gene: TRBV19
J gene: TRBJ1-4
clone size: NA
CDR3 protein: CASSRTGPHNEKLFF
CDR3 DNA: TGTGCCAGTAGTAGGACAGGGCCTCATAATGAAAAACTGTTTTTT

D gene: NA
V gene: TRBV18
J gene: TRBJ2-3
clone size: NA
CDR3 protein: CASKLIVGGTDTQYF
CDR3 DNA: TGTGCCAGCAAATTGATCGTCGGGGGCACAGATACGCAGTATTTT

D gene: TRBD2
V gene: TRBV11-2
J gene: TRBJ2-1
clone size: NA
CDR3 protein: CASRPKPGLALGEQFF
CDR3 DNA: TGTGCCAGCAGACCTAAACCGGGACTAGCCCTGGGGGAGCAGTTCTTC

D gene: NA
V gene: TRBV12-2
J gene: TRBJ2-3
clone size: NA
CDR3 protein: CASPLTVNILFSGAPDTQYF
CDR3 DNA: TGTGCAAGTCCGCTCACCGTCAATATACTATTCAGCGGGGCCCCAGATACGCAGTATTTT

D gene: TRBD1
V gene: TRBV7-2
J gene: TRBJ1-2
clone size: NA
CDR3 protein: CAGKQGGYTF
CDR3 DNA: TGTGCCGGAAAACAGGGGGGCTACACCTTC

D gene: NA
V gene: TRBV5-5
J gene: TRBJ1-2
clone size: NA
CDR3 protein: CASSLGGQRFYTF
CDR3 DNA: TGTGCCAGCAGCTTGGGAGGACAGAGGTTCTACACCTTC

D gene: NA
V gene: TRBV9
J gene: TRBJ2-2
clone size: NA
CDR3 protein: CASSLGLRREYTGELFF
CDR3 DNA: TGTGCCAGCAGCCTAGGACTGAGGCGGGAATACACCGGGGAGCTGTTTTTT

D gene: NA
V gene: TRBV7-3
J gene: TRBJ1-2
clone size: NA
CDR3 protein: CASSLTGSNGYTF
CDR3 DNA: TGTGCCAGCAGCTTAACGGGCAGTAATGGCTACACCTTC

D gene: NA
V gene: TRBV11-2
J gene: TRBJ1-3
clone size: NA
CDR3 protein: CASSLLAVGNTIYF
CDR3 DNA: TGTGCCAGCAGCTTGTTGGCGGTGGGAAACACCATATATTTT

D gene: TRBD2
V gene: TRBV5-4
J gene: TRBJ2-1
clone size: once
CDR3 protein: CASSSGLAGEQFF
CDR3 DNA: TGTGCCAGCAGCTCGGGACTAGCGGGAGAGCAGTTCTTC

D gene: TRBD2
V gene: TRBV28
J gene: TRBJ2-1
clone size: NA
CDR3 protein: CASSLLSLAGGPREQFF
CDR3 DNA: TGTGCCAGCAGTTTATTGAGTCTAGCGGGAGGGCCCCGAGAGCAGTTCTTC

D gene: NA
V gene: TRBV29-1
J gene: TRBJ2-2
clone size: NA
CDR3 protein: CSFRVAGELFF
CDR3 DNA: TGCAGCTTCCGGGTGGCCGGGGAGCTGTTTTTT

D gene: TRBD2
V gene: TRBV5-5
J gene: TRBJ2-3
clone size: once
CDR3 protein: CASSPSGGHPDTQYF
CDR3 DNA: TGTGCCAGCAGCCCCTCGGGGGGGCACCCAGATACGCAGTATTTT

D gene: NA
V gene: TRBV7-9
J gene: TRBJ1-1
clone size: NA
CDR3 protein: CASSLVGRMNTEAFF
CDR3 DNA: TGTGCCAGCAGCTTAGTTGGCAGAATGAACACTGAAGCTTTCTTT

D gene: NA
V gene: TRBV6-5
J gene: TRBJ1-3
clone size: NA
CDR3 protein: CASSSTASSGNTIYF
CDR3 DNA: TGTGCCAGCAGTTCCACAGCAAGCTCTGGAAACACCATATATTTT

D gene: NA
V gene: TRBV18
J gene: TRBJ2-5
clone size: once
CDR3 protein: CASSPEALIRTQYF
CDR3 DNA: TGTGCCAGCTCACCTGAGGCTCTCATTAGGACCCAGTACTTC

D gene: TRBD1
V gene: TRBV11-3
J gene: TRBJ2-7
clone size: NA
CDR3 protein: CASSLVGTGGAEQYF
CDR3 DNA: TGTGCCAGCAGCTTAGTTGGGACAGGAGGAGCCGAGCAGTACTTC

D gene: TRBD1
V gene: TRBV25-1
J gene: TRBJ2-7
clone size: once
CDR3 protein: CASSDGLAGTGTYEQYF
CDR3 DNA: TGTGCCAGCAGTGATGGTCTGGCCGGGACAGGGACCTACGAGCAGTACTTC

D gene: NA
V gene: TRBV5-6
J gene: TRBJ2-3
clone size: NA
CDR3 protein: CASGNTNTDTQYF
CDR3 DNA: TGTGCCAGCGGTAACACCAACACAGATACGCAGTATTTT

D gene: TRBD1
V gene: TRBV14
J gene: TRBJ1-1
clone size: few
CDR3 protein: CASSLRTGMNTEAFF
CDR3 DNA: TGTGCCAGCAGCCTTAGGACAGGGATGAACACTGAAGCTTTCTTT

D gene: TRBD1
V gene: TRBV5-5
J gene: TRBJ2-7
clone size: NA
CDR3 protein: CASSQDRAISYEQYF
CDR3 DNA: TGTGCCAGCAGCCAGGACAGGGCAATCTCCTACGAGCAGTACTTC

D gene: NA
V gene: TRBV7-9
J gene: TRBJ2-2
clone size: NA
CDR3 protein: CASSHQGGGGELFF
CDR3 DNA: TGTGCCAGCAGCCACCAGGGGGGCGGCGGGGAGCTGTTTTTT

D gene: NA
V gene: TRBV11-2
J gene: TRBJ1-1
clone size: NA
CDR3 protein: CASSLMGAGEAFF
CDR3 DNA: TGTGCCAGCAGCTTAATGGGGGCTGGTGAAGCTTTCTTT

D gene: TRBD1
V gene: TRBV2
J gene: TRBJ2-7
clone size: NA
CDR3 protein: CASSGDRVDEQYF
CDR3 DNA: TGTGCCAGCAGCGGGGACAGGGTCGACGAGCAGTACTTC

D gene: TRBD2
V gene: TRBV4-3
J gene: TRBJ2-4
clone size: NA
CDR3 protein: CASSRSAGGLAKNIQYF
CDR3 DNA: TGCGCCAGCAGCCGCTCAGCGGGGGGGCTAGCCAAAAACATTCAGTACTTC

D gene: TRBD2
V gene: TRBV7-3
J gene: TRBJ2-1
clone size: NA
CDR3 protein: CASSALAGGPNEQFF
CDR3 DNA: TGTGCCAGCAGCGCACTAGCGGGGGGCCCCAATGAGCAGTTCTTC

D gene: TRBD2
V gene: TRBV7-3
J gene: TRBJ2-1
clone size: NA
CDR3 protein: CASSPHLAGSYNEQFF
CDR3 DNA: TGTGCCAGCAGCCCCCACCTAGCGGGGAGCTACAATGAGCAGTTCTTC

D gene: TRBD2
V gene: TRBV19
J gene: TRBJ2-1
clone size: NA
CDR3 protein: CASSLSTSGGAGEQFF
CDR3 DNA: TGTGCCAGTAGTCTATCTACTAGCGGGGGGGCCGGTGAGCAGTTCTTC

D gene: NA
V gene: TRBV13
J gene: TRBJ1-1
clone size: NA
CDR3 protein: CASSSLGRTEAFF
CDR3 DNA: TGTGCCAGCAGCTCCCTAGGAAGAACTGAAGCTTTCTTT

D gene: TRBD2
V gene: TRBV6-5
J gene: TRBJ2-1
clone size: NA
CDR3 protein: CASSYSPGGPSEQFF
CDR3 DNA: TGTGCCAGCAGTTACTCGCCGGGAGGGCCAAGTGAGCAGTTCTTC

D gene: NA
V gene: TRBV29-1
J gene: TRBJ2-1
clone size: once
CDR3 protein: CSVRGSYNEQFF
CDR3 DNA: TGCAGCGTCAGGGGCTCCTACAATGAGCAGTTCTTC

D gene: NA
V gene: TRBV28
J gene: TRBJ2-7
clone size: NA
CDR3 protein: CASSPPLTRAEGQQYF
CDR3 DNA: TGTGCCAGCAGCCCACCCCTCACTAGAGCCGAAGGCCAGCAGTACTTC

D gene: NA
V gene: TRBV6-6
J gene: TRBJ2-1
clone size: NA
CDR3 protein: CASRHNNEQFF
CDR3 DNA: TGTGCCAGCAGGCACAACAATGAGCAGTTCTTC

D gene: NA
V gene: TRBV9
J gene: TRBJ2-7
clone size: NA
CDR3 protein: CASSVGLYEQYF
CDR3 DNA: TGTGCCAGCAGCGTTGGGCTTTACGAGCAGTACTTC

D gene: TRBD1
V gene: TRBV28
J gene: TRBJ1-2
clone size: NA
CDR3 protein: CASRQGSYGYTF
CDR3 DNA: TGTGCCAGCCGACAGGGGAGCTATGGCTACACCTTC

D gene: NA
V gene: TRBV27
J gene: TRBJ1-4
clone size: NA
CDR3 protein: CASSYRATNEKLFF
CDR3 DNA: TGTGCCAGCAGTTACAGGGCAACTAATGAAAAACTGTTTTTT

D gene: NA
V gene: TRBV11-3
J gene: TRBJ1-3
clone size: NA
CDR3 protein: CASSPPPGLTIYF
CDR3 DNA: TGTGCCAGCAGCCCCCCCCCAGGCCTCACCATATATTTT

D gene: NA
V gene: TRBV18
J gene: TRBJ1-3
clone size: NA
CDR3 protein: CASSSYSVVGNTIYF
CDR3 DNA: TGTGCCAGCTCATCCTACTCGGTGGTCGGAAACACCATATATTTT

D gene: TRBD2
V gene: TRBV27
J gene: TRBJ2-5
clone size: NA
CDR3 protein: CASSLSGLAGGIQETQYF
CDR3 DNA: TGTGCCAGCAGTTTATCTGGACTAGCGGGAGGGATACAAGAGACCCAGTACTTC

D gene: TRBD1
V gene: TRBV19
J gene: TRBJ1-3
clone size: NA
CDR3 protein: CASRRLGQGISGNTIYF
CDR3 DNA: TGTGCCAGTAGACGACTTGGACAGGGGATCTCTGGAAACACCATATATTTT